Detailed here is one T cell receptor beta chain. No antigen is known for it. Naive CD8 cells were CD45RO-negative, positively selected for CCR7, excluding terminally differentiated effector memory CD45RA+ cells. It was at deep level that the assay was run. Sequencing used immunoSEQ multiplex PCR; TCRdb keeps in-frame clones, though not all of them. Of about 1.9 million clones in the sample, around 95% were seen once. The record originates from a study of shared clonotypes between healthy human individuals. Study-level information: Each donor's CD4 naive and CD4 memory cells filled three plates apiece, CD8 naive two, and CD8 memory one.

Study conclusions and caveats: Compared with memory subsets, naive subsets generally had larger estimated richness. The expectation was that sequencing depth would affect clonotype sharing among donors.

This CDR3 region has 13 residues. CDR1 and CDR2 from the germline V gene are KGHSH and LQKENI. V lost 3 bases to trimming and J lost 7 bases, with 10 bases between them. The receptor comes from a young man in good health. Some clones in this sample may be carry-over from other donors' samples. This chain joins TRBV18 and TRBJ2-1; D is ambiguous. Sequenced input: naive CD8+ T cells from PBMCs. DNA for the CDR3: TGTGCCAGCTCACCGGGTCTGGGGAATGAGCAGTTCTTC. It encodes CASSPGLGNEQFF.